The 18 T cell receptor beta chains presented below share a single source sample, sequenced in a study of blood T cells in healthy people across ages. Combining a sample-barcoded 5' primer with a J-beta primer mix, a second PCR ran for about 6 to 11 cycles. MiXCR was run by TCRdb on the 5' RACE reads, yielding one entry per CDR3 protein. This table holds hundreds of thousands of distinct CDR3 sequences, roughly 50% found once. Sequencing was performed on blood. Receptors were obtained from an elderly man in good health.

J is TRBJ2-5 and V is TRBV5-1; D ambiguous. Germline-derived CDR1 and CDR2 are SGHRS and YFSETQ. The length of the CDR3 is 16 residues. Trimming stripped 1 base from V and 2 bases from J, with 15 bases between. CDR3 sequence: CASSLSPSGRQETQYF. The CDR3 DNA reads as TGCGCCAGCAGCTTGAGTCCCTCTGGGCGGCAAGAGACCCAGTACTTC. Complete variable domain (other parts from reference TRBV5-1 and TRBJ2-5): KAGVTQTPRYLIKTRGQQVTLSCSPISGHRSVSWYQQTPGQGLQFLFEYFSETQRNKGNFPGRFSGRQFSNSRSEMNVSTLELGDSALYLCASSLSPSGRQETQYFGPGTRLLVL.

This chain uses TRBV11-2 with TRBJ1-2; TRBD1 agrees at 9 bases. The CDR3 is made up of 15 amino acids. Germline lookup yields CDR1 SGHAT and CDR2 FQNNGV. V dropped 5 bases and J dropped 3; count of bases not matched to a gene: 7. CDR3 bases: TGTGCCAGCAGCCCATACAGGGGGCGCGACTATGGCTACACCTTC. Translation: CASSPYRGRDYGYTF.

The V gene is TRBV7-9, the J gene TRBJ1-6; a possible D gene is TRBD1 (6 bases). CDR1 and CDR2 from the germline V gene are SEHNR and FQNEAQ (reference sequence). V was shortened by 1 base and J by 8 bases, with 12 bases between the two germline ends. CDR3 length: 15 amino acids. DNA for the CDR3: TGTGCCAGCAGCTTAGAAGGGGGTAGTGATTCACCCCTCCACTTT. Translation: CASSLEGGSDSPLHF.

This clonotype has a handful of counts. The rearrangement joins TRBV5-1 to TRBJ2-3, with D possibly TRBD2 on 5 matching bases. The germline CDR1 and CDR2 sequences are SGHRS and YFSETQ. The CDR3 has 14 amino acids. V lost 5 bases and J lost 0, with 10 bases in between. The DNA for the CDR3 is TGCGCCAGCAGACCGGGAACTAGCACAGATACGCAGTATTTT. This gives the protein CASRPGTSTDTQYF.

This clonotype was detected ten times or more. CDR3 loop: CASSTTGRNTEAFF. CDR3 bases: TGTGCCAGCTCCACGACAGGGAGGAACACTGAAGCTTTCTTT. The V call is TRBV18, the J call TRBJ1-1; 7 bases align to TRBD1. The junction had 5 bases not matched to a gene; V was cut back by 6 bases and J by 1 base. The CDR3 length is 14 residues. Germline CDR1 is KGHSH and CDR2 is LQKENI.

V is TRBV4-1 and J is TRBJ2-7; D not resolved. The CDR3 covers 14 residues. Looked up from germline, CDR1 is MGHRA and CDR2 is YSYEKL. Trimming took 4 bases from V and 0 from J, leaving 10 bases between them. The CDR3 sequence is CASSRPDHSYEQYF. CDR3 DNA: TGCGCCAGCAGCCGGCCGGACCACTCCTACGAGCAGTACTTC.

The chain uses TRBV24-1 and TRBJ2-7; 7 bases map to TRBD1. The CDR3 runs 13 residues. V gave up 7 bases and J gave up 2 bases; unmatched junction bases: 4. CDR1 KGHDR and CDR2 SFDVKD come from the germline V gene. CDR3 sequence: CATRQTGTYEQYF. In nucleotides, the CDR3 is TGTGCCACCAGGCAGACAGGGACCTACGAGCAGTACTTC.

The chain combines TRBV20-1 with TRBJ2-2; the D is unclear. V lost 0 bases, J lost 6 bases, and 5 bases lay in between. The CDR3 runs to 12 residues. Germline CDR1 and CDR2: DFQATT and SNEGSKA (reference sequence). CDR3 sequence: CSARDGAGELFF. The CDR3 DNA sequence: TGCAGTGCTAGAGATGGGGCCGGGGAGCTGTTTTTT.

V is TRBV6-1 and J is TRBJ2-7; D remains unclear. CDR1 and CDR2 (germline): MNHNS, SASEGT. This CDR3 is 14 amino acids long. Trimming pared 6 bases from V and 2 bases from J, leaving 14 bases between. CDR3: CASRFGREPYEQYF. The CDR3 region has the DNA TGTGCCAGCAGATTCGGCCGCGAGCCCTACGAGCAGTACTTC.

With regard to this clonotype: Being one base from a much bigger clone, this may be a read error. The rearrangement joins TRBV2 to TRBJ2-7, with TRBD2 matching over 8 bases. The germline V gene has CDR1 SNHLY and CDR2 FYNNEI. The CDR3 has 12 residues. V trimming: 6 bases; J trimming: 7 bases; junction bases outside the gene matches: 5. CDR3 amino acids: CASRREGKEQYF. As DNA, the CDR3 is TGTGCCAGCAGACGGGAGGGCAAAGAGCAGTACTTC. Complete variable domain (other parts from reference TRBV2 and TRBJ2-7): EPEVTQTPSHQVTQMGQEVILRCVPISNHLYFYWYRQILGQKVEFLVSFYNNEISEKSEIFDDQFSVERPDGSNFTLKIRSTKLEDSAMYFCASRREGKEQYFGPGTRLTVT.

This sequence joins TRBV5-6 and TRBJ2-7; 8 bases agree with TRBD2. CDR1 is SGHDT, CDR2 YYEEEE, per germline. This CDR3 spans 15 amino acids. J lost 5 bases, V lost 0 bases, and 7 bases had no gene match. DNA of the CDR3: TGTGCCAGCAGCTTGGCGGGAGGGCCAGAGGACGAGCAGTACTTC. Its translation is CASSLAGGPEDEQYF. The full variable domain, completed using reference TRBV5-6 and TRBJ2-7, is DAGVTQSPTHLIKTRGQQVTLRCSPKSGHDTVSWYQQALGQGPQFIFQYYEEEERQRGNFPDRFSGHQFPNYSSELNVNALLLGDSALYLCASSLAGGPEDEQYFGPGTRLTVT.

This clonotype was seen just once. The CDR3 DNA sequence: TGTGCCAGCAGTTACAATTTAGGCCCCTACGAGCAGTACTTC. Protein product: CASSYNLGPYEQYF. The chain joins TRBV6-5 to TRBJ2-7; D unresolved. V lost 2 bases and J 2 bases, leaving 10 bases between the germline ends. This CDR3 has 14 residues. Germline V CDR1 and CDR2: MNHEY, SVGAGI.

This clonotype was seen only a few times. V gene TRBV6-2 or TRBV6-3 combines with J gene TRBJ1-5, with D uncertain. The length of the CDR3 is 15 residues. Trimming pared 4 bases from V and 0 bases from J, leaving 10 bases between. Germline CDR1 is MNHEY and CDR2 is SVGEGT. DNA for the CDR3: TGTGCCAGCAGTTCCTCACAGATTAGCAATCAGCCCCAGCATTTT. Protein sequence: CASSSSQISNQPQHF.

The chain links TRBV10-3 to TRBJ2-5; weak D call: TRBD2 (6 bases). Trimming took 3 bases from V and 8 from J, leaving 19 bases between them. Germline V CDR1 and CDR2: ENHRY, SYGVKD. The CDR3 totals 15 residues. CDR3 sequence: CAISERSDAGGTQYF. Written as DNA, the CDR3 is TGTGCCATCAGTGAAAGAAGTGACGCCGGGGGTACCCAGTACTTC.

The rearrangement links TRBV25-1 to TRBJ1-2; possible D gene TRBD1, 5 bases. CDR1 and CDR2 from the germline V gene are MGHDK and SYGVNS. The CDR3 has 14 residues. The V end was cut by 1 base, the J end by 2 bases, with 8 bases between. The CDR3 DNA reads TGTGCCAGCAGTGAATGGGGCGGAAACTATGGCTACACCTTC. Amino acids: CASSEWGGNYGYTF.

This clonotype appeared once. The rearrangement links TRBV6-1 to TRBJ1-2, with 9 bases lining up with TRBD1. The germline CDR1 and CDR2 sequences are MNHNS and SASEGT. The CDR3 loop spans 15 amino acids. Losses at the gene ends were 8 bases for V and 0 bases for J; bases not matched to a gene: 7. The DNA of the CDR3 is TGTGCCAGCTACAGGACAGGGGAAGCTAACTATGGCTACACCTTC. This gives the protein CASYRTGEANYGYTF.

The chain is built from TRBV4-2 and TRBJ2-1; 7 bases match TRBD1. From germline, CDR1 is LGHNA and CDR2 YNFKEQ. The junction had 11 bases not matched to a gene; V was cut back by 1 base and J by 8 bases. This CDR3 comprises 16 residues. In DNA form, the CDR3 reads TGTGCCAGCAGCCAAGGCCGAGGGGGCTTCAGCGATGAGCAGTTCTTC. As protein: CASSQGRGGFSDEQFF.

Points on this clonotype: Germline and junction disagree at one end, which may indicate a read error. The chain combines TRBV5-1 with TRBJ2-7, with TRBD1 matching 7 bases. The tail of the sequence fits TRBJ2-5 better, so the J call may be wrong. The CDR3 totals 15 residues. Germline CDR1 is SGHRS and CDR2 is YFSETQ. The CDR3 DNA reads TGCGCCAGTAGCTTATCCGGGACAGAAGGAGAGACCCAGTACTTC. Its protein product is CASSLSGTEGETQYF.